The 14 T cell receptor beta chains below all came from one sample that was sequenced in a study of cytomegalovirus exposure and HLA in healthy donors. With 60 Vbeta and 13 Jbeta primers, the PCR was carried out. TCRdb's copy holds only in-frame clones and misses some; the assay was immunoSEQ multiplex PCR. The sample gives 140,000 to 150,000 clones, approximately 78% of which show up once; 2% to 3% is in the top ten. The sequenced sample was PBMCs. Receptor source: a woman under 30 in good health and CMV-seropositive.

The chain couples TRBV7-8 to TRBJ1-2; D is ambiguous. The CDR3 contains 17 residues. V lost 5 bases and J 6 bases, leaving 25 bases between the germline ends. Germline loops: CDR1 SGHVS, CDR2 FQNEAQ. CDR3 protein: CASSLNKREPGRDGYTF. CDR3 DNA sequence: TGTGCCAGCAGCCTGAATAAACGGGAGCCCGGGCGGGATGGCTACACCTTC.

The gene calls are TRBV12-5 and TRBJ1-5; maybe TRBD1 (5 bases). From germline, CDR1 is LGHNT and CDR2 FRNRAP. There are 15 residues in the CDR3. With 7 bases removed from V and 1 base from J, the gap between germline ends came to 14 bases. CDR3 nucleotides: TGTGCTAGTGCCGCGCAGGGTGGAAGCAATCAGCCCCAGCATTTT. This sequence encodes CASAAQGGSNQPQHF.

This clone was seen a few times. CDR3 nucleotide sequence: TGTGCCAGCAGCGACGGGGGGGTGGGTGAAAAACTGTTTTTT. The encoded protein is CASSDGGVGEKLFF. The rearrangement links TRBV28 to TRBJ1-4, with D possibly TRBD1 on 5 matching bases. Germline V CDR1 and CDR2: MDHEN, SYDVKM. The V end was cut by 6 bases, the J end by 7 bases, with 15 bases between. The CDR3 is made up of 14 amino acids.

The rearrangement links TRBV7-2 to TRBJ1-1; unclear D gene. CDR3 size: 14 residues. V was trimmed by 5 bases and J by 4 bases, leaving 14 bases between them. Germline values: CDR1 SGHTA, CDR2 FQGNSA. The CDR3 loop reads CASSRWGGSTEAFF. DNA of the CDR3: TGTGCCAGCAGCCGATGGGGAGGGTCCACTGAAGCTTTCTTT.

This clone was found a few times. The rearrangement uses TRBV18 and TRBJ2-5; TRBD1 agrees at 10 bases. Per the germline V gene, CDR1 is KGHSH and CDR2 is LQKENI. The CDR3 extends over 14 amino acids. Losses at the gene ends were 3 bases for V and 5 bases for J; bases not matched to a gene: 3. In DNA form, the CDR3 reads TGTGCCAGCTCACCGGACAGGGGGAAGGAGACCCAGTACTTC. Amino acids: CASSPDRGKETQYF.

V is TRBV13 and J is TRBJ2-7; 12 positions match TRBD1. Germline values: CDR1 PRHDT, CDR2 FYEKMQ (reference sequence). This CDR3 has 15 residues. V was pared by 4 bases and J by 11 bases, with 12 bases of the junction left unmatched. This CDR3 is CASSWRDRGRSEKYF. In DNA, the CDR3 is TGTGCCAGCAGCTGGCGGGACAGGGGGCGTTCGGAGAAGTACTTC.

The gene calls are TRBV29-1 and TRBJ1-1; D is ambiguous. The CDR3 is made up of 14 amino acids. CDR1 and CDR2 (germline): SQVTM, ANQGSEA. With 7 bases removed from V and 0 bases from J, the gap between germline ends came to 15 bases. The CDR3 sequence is CSGSGSTVNTEAFF. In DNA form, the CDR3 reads TGCAGCGGCTCAGGATCGACCGTGAACACTGAAGCTTTCTTT.

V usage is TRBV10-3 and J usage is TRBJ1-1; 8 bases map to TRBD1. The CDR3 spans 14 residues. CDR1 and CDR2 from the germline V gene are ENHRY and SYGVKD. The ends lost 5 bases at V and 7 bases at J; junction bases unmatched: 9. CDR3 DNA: TGTGCCATCAGTTCCGGACAGGGAGGCTTTGAAGCTTTCTTT. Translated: CAISSGQGGFEAFF.

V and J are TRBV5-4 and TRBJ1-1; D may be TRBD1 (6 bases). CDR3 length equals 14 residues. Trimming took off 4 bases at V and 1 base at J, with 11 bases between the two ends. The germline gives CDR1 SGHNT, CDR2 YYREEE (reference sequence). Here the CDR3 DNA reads TGTGCCAGCAGCCGGGGGGCGGGGAACACTGAAGCTTTCTTT. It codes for CASSRGAGNTEAFF.

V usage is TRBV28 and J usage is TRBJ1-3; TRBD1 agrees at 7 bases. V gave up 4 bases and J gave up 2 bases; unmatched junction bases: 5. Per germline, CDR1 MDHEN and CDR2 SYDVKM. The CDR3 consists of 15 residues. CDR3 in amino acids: CASSSSDRAGNTIYF. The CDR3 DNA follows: TGTGCCAGCAGTTCCTCCGACAGGGCTGGAAACACCATATATTTT. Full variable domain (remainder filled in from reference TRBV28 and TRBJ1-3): DVKVTQSSRYLVKRTGEKVFLECVQDMDHENMFWYRQDPGLGLRLIYFSYDVKMKEKGDIPEGYSVSREKKERFSLILESASTNQTSMYLCASSSSDRAGNTIYFGEGSWLTVV.

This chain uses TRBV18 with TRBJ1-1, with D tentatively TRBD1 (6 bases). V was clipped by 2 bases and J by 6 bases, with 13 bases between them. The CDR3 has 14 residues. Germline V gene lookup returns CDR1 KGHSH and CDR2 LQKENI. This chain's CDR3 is CASSPIPGAAEAFF. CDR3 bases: TGTGCCAGCTCACCAATCCCAGGGGCCGCTGAAGCTTTCTTT.

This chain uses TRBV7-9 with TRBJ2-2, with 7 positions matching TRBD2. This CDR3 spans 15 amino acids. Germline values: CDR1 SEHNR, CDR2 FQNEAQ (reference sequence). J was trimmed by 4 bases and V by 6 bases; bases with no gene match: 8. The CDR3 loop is CASSVSGAFTGELFF. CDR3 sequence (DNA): TGTGCCAGCAGTGTCAGCGGGGCCTTCACCGGGGAGCTGTTTTTT.

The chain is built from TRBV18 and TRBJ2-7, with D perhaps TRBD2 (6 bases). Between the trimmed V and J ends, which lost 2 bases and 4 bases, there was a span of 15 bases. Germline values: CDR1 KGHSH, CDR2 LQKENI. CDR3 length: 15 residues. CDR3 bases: TGTGCCAGCTCACCAGGGGCCGGGGGAGGTTACGAGCAGTACTTC. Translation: CASSPGAGGGYEQYF.

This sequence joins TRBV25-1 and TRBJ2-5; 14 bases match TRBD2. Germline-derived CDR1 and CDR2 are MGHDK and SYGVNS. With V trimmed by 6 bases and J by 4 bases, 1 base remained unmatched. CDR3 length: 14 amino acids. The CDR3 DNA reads TGTGCCAGCAGAGGGACTAGCGGGGGAGAGACCCAGTACTTC. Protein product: CASRGTSGGETQYF. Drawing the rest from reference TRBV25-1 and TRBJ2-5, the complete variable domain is EADIYQTPRYLVIGTGKKITLECSQTMGHDKMYWYQQDPGMELHLIHYSYGVNSTEKGDLSSESTVSRIRTEHFPLTLESARPSHTSQYLCASRGTSGGETQYFGPGTRLLVL.